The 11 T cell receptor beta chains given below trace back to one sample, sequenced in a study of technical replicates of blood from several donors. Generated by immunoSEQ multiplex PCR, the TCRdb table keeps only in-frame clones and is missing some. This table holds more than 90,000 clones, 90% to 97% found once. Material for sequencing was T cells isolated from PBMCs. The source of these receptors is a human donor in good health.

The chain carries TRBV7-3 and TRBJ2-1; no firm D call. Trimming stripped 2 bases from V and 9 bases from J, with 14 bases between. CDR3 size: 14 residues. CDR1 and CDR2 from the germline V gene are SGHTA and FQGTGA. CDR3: CASSLGASVGEQFF. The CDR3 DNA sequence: TGTGCCAGCAGCTTAGGTGCTAGTGTCGGTGAGCAGTTCTTC.

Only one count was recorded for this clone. The CDR3 bases are TGTGCCAGCAGTTACTTCACAGGGAACGAGCAGTACTTC. This codes for CASSYFTGNEQYF. This chain joins TRBV5-6 and TRBJ2-7, with D perhaps TRBD1 (6 bases). The CDR3 is 13 residues long. The germline V gene has CDR1 SGHDT and CDR2 YYEEEE. Trimming removed 5 bases at V and 5 bases at J, with 14 bases between.

CDR3 residues: CASSNRGSEKLFF. CDR3 in DNA: TGTGCCAGCAGCAACAGGGGGAGCGAAAAACTGTTTTTT. The chain uses TRBV6-5 and TRBJ1-4; TRBD1 matches at 8 bases. V dropped 6 bases and J dropped 8; count of bases not matched to a gene: 5. The CDR3 consists of 13 residues. Germline CDR1 reads MNHEY; CDR2 reads SVGAGI.

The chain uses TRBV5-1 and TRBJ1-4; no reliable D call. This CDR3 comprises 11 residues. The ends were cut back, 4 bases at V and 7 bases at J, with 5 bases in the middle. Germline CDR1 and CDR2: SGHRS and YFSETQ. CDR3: CASSGGEKLFF. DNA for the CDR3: TGCGCCAGCAGCGGAGGTGAAAAACTGTTTTTT.

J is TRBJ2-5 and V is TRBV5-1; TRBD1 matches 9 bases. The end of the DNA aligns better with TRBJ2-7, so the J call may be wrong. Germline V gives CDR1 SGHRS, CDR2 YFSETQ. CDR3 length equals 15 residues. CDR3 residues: CASSSLGTGSLEQYF. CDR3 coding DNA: TGCGCCAGCAGTTCTTTAGGGACAGGGTCTCTCGAGCAGTACTTC.

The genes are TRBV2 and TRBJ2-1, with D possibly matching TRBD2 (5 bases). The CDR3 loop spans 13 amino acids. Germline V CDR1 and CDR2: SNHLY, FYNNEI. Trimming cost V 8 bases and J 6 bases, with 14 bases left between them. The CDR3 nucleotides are TGTGCCAGCCGGTGGAGGTCGGGCAATGAGCAGTTCTTC. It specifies CASRWRSGNEQFF.

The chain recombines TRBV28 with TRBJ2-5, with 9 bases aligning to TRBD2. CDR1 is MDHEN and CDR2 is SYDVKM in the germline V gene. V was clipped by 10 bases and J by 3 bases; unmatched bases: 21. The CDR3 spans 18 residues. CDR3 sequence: CATSGWTFRQRGEETQYF. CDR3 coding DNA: TGTGCCACCTCAGGGTGGACTTTTCGACAGCGGGGGGAAGAGACCCAGTACTTC.

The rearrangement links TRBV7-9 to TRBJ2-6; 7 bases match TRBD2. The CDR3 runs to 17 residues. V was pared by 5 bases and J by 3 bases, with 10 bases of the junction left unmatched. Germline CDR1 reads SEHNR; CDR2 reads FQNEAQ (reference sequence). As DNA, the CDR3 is TGTGCCAGCAGCGCCCTTGGGGGGGGGTTTGGGGCCAACGTCCTGACTTTC. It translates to CASSALGGGFGANVLTF. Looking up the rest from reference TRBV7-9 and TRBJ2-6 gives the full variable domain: DTGVSQNPRHKITKRGQNVTFRCDPISEHNRLYWYRQTLGQGPEFLTYFQNEAQLEKSRLLSDRFSAERPKGSFSTLEIQRTEQGDSAMYLCASSALGGGFGANVLTFGAGSRLTVL.

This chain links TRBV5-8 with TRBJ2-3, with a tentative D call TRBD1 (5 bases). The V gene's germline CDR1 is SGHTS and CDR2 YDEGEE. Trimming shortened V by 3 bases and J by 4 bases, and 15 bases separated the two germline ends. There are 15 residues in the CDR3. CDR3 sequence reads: CASSSIPSGSDTQYF. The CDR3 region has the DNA TGTGCCAGCAGCTCAATACCTTCAGGGTCAGATACGCAGTATTTT. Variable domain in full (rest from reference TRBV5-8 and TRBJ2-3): EAGVTQSPTHLIKTRGQQATLRCSPISGHTSVYWYQQALGLGLQFLLWYDEGEERNRGNFPPRFSGRQFPNYSSELNVNALELEDSALYLCASSSIPSGSDTQYFGPGTRLTVL.

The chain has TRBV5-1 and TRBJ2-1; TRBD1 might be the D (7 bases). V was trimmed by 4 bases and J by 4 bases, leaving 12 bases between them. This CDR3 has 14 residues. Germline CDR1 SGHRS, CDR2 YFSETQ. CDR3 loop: CASSPGDSYNEQFF. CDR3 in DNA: TGCGCCAGCAGCCCGGGGGACAGTTACAATGAGCAGTTCTTC.

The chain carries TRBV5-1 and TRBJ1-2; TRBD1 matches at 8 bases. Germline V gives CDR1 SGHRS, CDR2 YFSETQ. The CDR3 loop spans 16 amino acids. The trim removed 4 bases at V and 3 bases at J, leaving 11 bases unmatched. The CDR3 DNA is TGCGCCAGCAGCCTAGGACAGGGCTTGTCCCACTATGGCTACACCTTC. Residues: CASSLGQGLSHYGYTF.